This T cell receptor (beta chain) appears in the sequencing data of a study of regulatory T cells in long-lasting Graves disease. Library construction for TCR beta used iRepertoire HTBI primers and Arm-PCR of CDR3 regions. In TCRdb, the multiplex PCR reads were re-called with MiXCR into one record per CDR3 protein. This sample has hundreds of thousands of distinct CDR3 sequences, with about a sixth found just once. Trimming stripped 4 bases from V and 6 bases from J, with 16 bases between. There are 14 residues in the CDR3. Per germline, CDR1 MDHEN and CDR2 SYDVKM. Regarding time point: newly diagnosed GD, antithyroid drugs for less than 3 months. Scientists built the TCR library using RNA that was extracted from PBMCs. This clonotype was seen repeatedly, ten times or more. Its antigen is not identified. Study findings and constraints: Among samples with persistent disease, TRBV28, TRBJ1-2 and TRBJ2-5 were favored. The researchers studied only peripheral blood, not thyroid tissue.

These data were also filed under a second study, of T cells in Graves' hyperthyroidism and ophthalmopathy. From that paper: RT-PCR in the first round (using the HTBI primer set) targeted the TCR CDR3. Ophthalmopathy stood apart from stable hyperthyroidism in a 13 V-J model.

This specimen was peripheral blood mononuclear cells (PBMCs), taken at new diagnosis, from a patient treated with antithyroid drugs. This sequence was found in a woman between 25 and 40 years old with Graves disease. This chain connects TRBV28 to TRBJ2-7; D is undetermined. In nucleotides, the CDR3 is TGTGCCAGCAGTTCCCCCAGGACCAGCAGCGAGCAGTACTTC. Translated: CASSSPRTSSEQYF.